Listed below are T cell receptor beta chains from one sample, sequenced in a study of human T cells and chemical hapten exposure. TCRdb ran MiXCR on the RACE reads and lists one entry per CDR3 protein. The sample includes more than 55,000 distinct CDR3 sequences, about 11% seen only once; the top ten take approximately 3.9%. The material sequenced was whole blood, taken in connection with sensitization to the hapten diphenylcyclopropenone (DPC). Receptors were obtained from a woman aged 40 to 50 with alopecia areata. Some clones in this sample may be carry-over from other donors' samples. CDR3s include the opening cysteine and the closing phenylalanine or tryptophan. The D gene is left open where the match is weak. Size tells how often a clone was seen (once, few, many) or the class of an expanded clone, and some rows leave it out.

clone_size	d_call	v_call	j_call	cdr3_nt	cdr3_aa
NA	NA	TRBV4-1	TRBJ2-3	TGCGCCAGCAGCCAAGCAGTGCCAGATACGCAGTATTTT	CASSQAVPDTQYF
many	NA	TRBV11-2	TRBJ2-7	TGTGCCAGCGGCCGGGACACCCAGAGCTCCTACGAGCAGTACTTC	CASGRDTQSSYEQYF
few	NA	TRBV5-1	TRBJ1-1	TGCGCCAGCAGACAACAGGTGAACACTGAAGCTTTCTTT	CASRQQVNTEAFF
few	NA	TRBV6-2/TRBV6-3	TRBJ2-1	TGTGCCAGCAGTTATCGGGAGTACAATGAGCAGTTCTTC	CASSYREYNEQFF
many	TRBD2	TRBV5-6	TRBJ2-4	TGTGCCAGCAGCTTCTCTGCGGGAGGGCACAAAAACATTCAGTACTTC	CASSFSAGGHKNIQYF
many	NA	TRBV2	TRBJ1-6	TGTGCCAGCAGTGACAGGAGAAGCTCCTATAATTCACCCCTCCACTTT	CASSDRRSSYNSPLHF
many	NA	TRBV7-7	TRBJ2-1	TGTGCTAGCAGCTTCAGTCAGGGGAATGAGCAGTTCTTC	CASSFSQGNEQFF
many	NA	TRBV29-1	TRBJ2-5	TGCAGCGTTGGAGCGCCCCGGTACCAAGAGACCCAGTACTTC	CSVGAPRYQETQYF
many	TRBD2	TRBV6-2/TRBV6-3	TRBJ2-1	TGTGCCAGCACCCGTCTAGCGGGACTCTCCACTGGCTACAATGAGCAGTTCTTC	CASTRLAGLSTGYNEQFF
NA	TRBD1	TRBV19	TRBJ2-2	TGTGCCAGTAGTAGGGGGACAGCCGGGGAGCTGTTTTTT	CASSRGTAGELFF
many	TRBD1	TRBV7-9	TRBJ1-1	TGTGCCAGCAGCTTCCCCCACCCCGGGACAGGAGCCACTGAAGTTTTCTTT	CASSFPHPGTGATEVFF
few	NA	TRBV7-9	TRBJ2-1	TGTGCCAGCAGTACTTTGGTGCAGCAGTTCTTC	CASSTLVQQFF
many	NA	TRBV19	TRBJ2-7	TGTGCCAGTAGTGCCGGACGGGCCTACGAGCAGTACTTC	CASSAGRAYEQYF
few	TRBD1	TRBV4-2	TRBJ1-1	TGTGCCAGCAGCCGGGACAGGGCGGGCACTGAAGCTTTCTTT	CASSRDRAGTEAFF
many	NA	TRBV7-8	TRBJ2-1	TGTGCCAGCAGCCCCCAAGGGGAGCAGTTCTTC	CASSPQGEQFF
many	NA	TRBV19	TRBJ1-1	TGTGCCAGTACCCTGGGTCCAGGGACGGCTGAAGCTTTCTTT	CASTLGPGTAEAFF
NA	NA	TRBV19	TRBJ1-2	TGTGCCAGTAGTATTTCGTGGGGAGCTAACTATGGCTACACCTTC	CASSISWGANYGYTF
many	NA	TRBV19	TRBJ1-5	TGTGCCAGTAGTATGACGACAGGTGGATATCAGCCCCAGCATTTT	CASSMTTGGYQPQHF
NA	NA	TRBV7-9	TRBJ1-1	TGTTCCAGCAGCTTACCAGCGAACACTGAAGCTTTCTTT	CSSSLPANTEAFF
NA	NA	TRBV5-6	TRBJ2-3	TGTGCCAGCAGCTTGGAGATAGGGTGGGATACGCAGTATTTT	CASSLEIGWDTQYF
NA	NA	TRBV20-1	TRBJ2-3	TGCAGTGCTAGATTGCCGGGACGTGGGAGCACAGATACGCAGTATTTT	CSARLPGRGSTDTQYF
NA	NA	TRBV19	TRBJ1-1	TGTGCCAGTAATTCAAGGGGTCCGAACACTGAAGCTTTCTTT	CASNSRGPNTEAFF
many	NA	TRBV7-2	TRBJ2-5	TGTGCCAGCACCTCACAGGGATTCCAAGAGACCCAGTACTTC	CASTSQGFQETQYF
few	NA	TRBV4-3	TRBJ2-7	TGCGCCAGCAGCCAAGATAGGCGGGCCTACGAGCAGTACTTC	CASSQDRRAYEQYF
NA	NA	TRBV4-1	TRBJ2-3	TGCGCCAGCAGCCAAGAGTCGACTACAGATACGCAGTATTTT	CASSQESTTDTQYF
many	NA	TRBV27	TRBJ1-5	TGTGCCAGCAGTTTGTTAGGGTCTGCCCAGCCCCAGCATTTT	CASSLLGSAQPQHF
many	NA	TRBV18	TRBJ2-3	TGTGCCAGCTCACCACCGGGGAGCACAGATACGCAGTATTTT	CASSPPGSTDTQYF
NA	TRBD1	TRBV6-6	TRBJ2-7	TGTGCCAGCCGCCGGGACAGGGTCCTCTACGAGCAGTACTTC	CASRRDRVLYEQYF
few	NA	TRBV6-2/TRBV6-3	TRBJ2-2	TGTGCCAGCAGTTTTGACAGAGGGTCGGGCACCGGGGAGCTGTTTTTT	CASSFDRGSGTGELFF
many	NA	TRBV27	TRBJ2-4	TGTGCCAGCAGCCCTCGGGGGGCAGGGGCCAAAAACATTCAGTACTTC	CASSPRGAGAKNIQYF
few	TRBD1	TRBV6-2/TRBV6-3	TRBJ2-1	TGTGCCAGCAGCCGACAGGGTGCTCAGCACAATGAGCAGTTCTTC	CASSRQGAQHNEQFF
NA	TRBD2	TRBV6-1	TRBJ2-3	TGTGCCAGCAGTGAGGGGTGGCGGGGGGTAGATACGCAGTATTTT	CASSEGWRGVDTQYF
NA	TRBD2	TRBV12-3/TRBV12-4	TRBJ2-3	TGTGCCAGCAGTTCCAGGACTAGCCTCACAGATACGCAGTATTTT	CASSSRTSLTDTQYF
many	TRBD2	TRBV7-2	TRBJ2-1	TGTGCCAGCAGCTTCCCCGGCGGGAGGGCCTCCGATGAGCAGTTCTTC	CASSFPGGRASDEQFF
NA	NA	TRBV4-2	TRBJ1-5	TGTGCCAGCAGCCAGGCAGGGGAGGGCGGGCAGCCCCAGCATTTT	CASSQAGEGGQPQHF
NA	NA	TRBV9	TRBJ2-1	TGTGCCAGCAGATCGAGAGAGGGGGGGACTATTAACAATGAGCAGTTCTTC	CASRSREGGTINNEQFF
few	TRBD1	TRBV28	TRBJ2-1	TGTGCCAGCAACCCCGCACAGAGCAGGGGGCCCTACAATGAGCAGTTCTTC	CASNPAQSRGPYNEQFF
few	TRBD2	TRBV6-5	TRBJ2-1	TGTGCCAGCAGGGCTAGCGGCAACTACAATGAGCAGTTCTTC	CASRASGNYNEQFF
few	TRBD2	TRBV12-3/TRBV12-4	TRBJ2-6	TGTGCCAGCAGTTTACGGGGCGGGAGAGAGTCTGGGGCCAACGTCCTGACTTTC	CASSLRGGRESGANVLTF
many	TRBD1	TRBV9	TRBJ2-7	TGTGCCAGCAGCCTTGGGACAGGATCCTACGAGCAGTACTTC	CASSLGTGSYEQYF
NA	NA	TRBV27	TRBJ1-2	TGTGCCAGCAGTACCGGCCCCTATGGCTACACCTTC	CASSTGPYGYTF
NA	NA	TRBV6-5	TRBJ1-1	TGTGCCAGCAGTTACTCCGGCCAGGGGCGAACTGAAGCTTTCTTT	CASSYSGQGRTEAFF
few	TRBD1	TRBV3-1	TRBJ1-5	TGTGCCAGCAGCCCACAGGGGCAGGGGCCCCAGCATTTT	CASSPQGQGPQHF
NA	NA	TRBV6-6	TRBJ1-4	TGTGCCAGCAGTTATGGGACCCTGGGGGAAAAACTGTTTTTT	CASSYGTLGEKLFF
many	NA	TRBV4-3	TRBJ2-1	TGCGCCAGCAGCCAGTCGGTAGCGGACTCCTACAATGAGCAGTTCTTC	CASSQSVADSYNEQFF
few	TRBD1	TRBV9	TRBJ1-2	TGTGCCAGCAGCGTTCTAGACAGGGACATATATGGCTACACCTTC	CASSVLDRDIYGYTF
few	TRBD2	TRBV5-1	TRBJ2-7	TGCGCCAGCAACCCTAGCGGGACCTACGAGCAGTACTTC	CASNPSGTYEQYF
many	NA	TRBV11-3	TRBJ1-1	TGTGCCAGCAGCTTAGGGGGACCGATCACTGAAGCTTTCTTT	CASSLGGPITEAFF
many	TRBD1	TRBV7-9	TRBJ2-1	TGTGCCAGCAGCCCCCGTCTCAACAGGGGGGATGAGCAGTTCTTC	CASSPRLNRGDEQFF
NA	TRBD1	TRBV6-2/TRBV6-3	TRBJ2-7	TGTGCCAGCAGTCTACAGGGGGCAGCCTACGAGCAGTACTTC	CASSLQGAAYEQYF
NA	NA	TRBV27	TRBJ2-2	TGTGCCAGCAGTTTGCGAAGGGGGGCGGCCGGGGAGCTGTTTTTT	CASSLRRGAAGELFF
many	TRBD2	TRBV6-2/TRBV6-3	TRBJ2-1	TGTGCCAGCAGTCCTCGGACTAGCGGGGGGGCTCGGTTGGGGAATGAGCAGTTCTTC	CASSPRTSGGARLGNEQFF
many	TRBD1	TRBV20-1	TRBJ1-6	TGCAGTGCTCTTCACCGGGGACAGGCAACCTATAATTCACCCCTCCACTTT	CSALHRGQATYNSPLHF
many	NA	TRBV20-1	TRBJ2-5	TGCAGTGCTACCCGCGGTTCCGGCGGCTACCAAGAGACCCAGTACTTC	CSATRGSGGYQETQYF